The clone carrying this TCR beta chain came up a few times. This record comes from a study of cytomegalovirus exposure and HLA in healthy donors. Researchers ran the PCR with 60 Vbeta and 13 Jbeta primers. Produced via immunoSEQ multiplex PCR; TCRdb's table is partial and in-frame only. The table has about 150,000 clones, roughly 79% seen once. Per germline, CDR1 SGHRS and CDR2 YFSETQ. J was trimmed by 6 bases and V by 4 bases; bases with no gene match: 3. The CDR3 is made up of 12 amino acids. The source material was PBMCs. V and J are TRBV5-1 and TRBJ1-2, with 7 nucleotides matching TRBD1. This clonotype originated in a man aged 18-30 years in good health and CMV-seronegative. Here the CDR3 reads CASSLGQNGYTF. The CDR3 bases are TGCGCCAGCAGCCTGGGACAGAATGGCTACACCTTC.